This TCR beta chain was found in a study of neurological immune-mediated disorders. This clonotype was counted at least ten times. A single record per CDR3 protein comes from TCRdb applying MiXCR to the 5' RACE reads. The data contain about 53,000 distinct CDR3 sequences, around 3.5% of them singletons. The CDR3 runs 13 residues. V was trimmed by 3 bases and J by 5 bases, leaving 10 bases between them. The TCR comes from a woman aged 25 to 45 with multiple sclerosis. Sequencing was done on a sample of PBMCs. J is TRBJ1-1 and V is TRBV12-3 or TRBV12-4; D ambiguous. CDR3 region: CASSLLGITEAFF. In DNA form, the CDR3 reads TGTGCCAGCAGTTTGCTGGGGATAACTGAAGCTTTCTTT.